The sample holds many counts of the clone carrying this T cell receptor (beta chain). In TCRdb, the RT-PCR reads were re-called with MiXCR into one record per CDR3 protein. This table has around 320,000 distinct CDR3 sequences, approximately 21% appearing once. The entry originates in a study of response to subunit inactivated influenza vaccine. Looked up from germline, CDR1 is SGHRS and CDR2 is YFSETQ. This CDR3 region has 13 residues. V lost 2 bases to trimming and J lost 6 bases, with 11 bases between them. The source material was PBMCs from blood, sampled 21 months after vaccination. This rearrangement joins TRBV5-1 to TRBJ1-2, with a weak D call TRBD1 (6 bases). This receptor was obtained from a man between 50 and 69 years old who received an inactivated influenza vaccine. The CDR3 region has the DNA TGCGCCAGCAGCTTCGCAGGGGAGGATGGCTACACCTTC. Its translation: CASSFAGEDGYTF.